These 10 T cell receptor beta chains were all obtained from the same sample, sequenced in a study of T cell responses to AZD1222 COVID-19 vaccine. Sequencing was performed with immunoSEQ multiplex PCR; in TCRdb, only in-frame clones are kept and a portion is missing. The sample holds about 120,000 clones, approximately 90% seen once. This specimen consisted of peripheral blood, obtained on day 0 of AZD1222 vaccination. These receptors originate from an adult in good health.

V gene TRBV12-3 or TRBV12-4 combines with J gene TRBJ1-2; D perhaps matches TRBD1 (6 bases). Trimming pared 1 base from V and 4 bases from J, leaving 7 bases between. CDR3 length equals 13 residues. Here the CDR3 DNA reads TGTGCCAGCAGTTTAGGGGGGGCCTATGGCTACACCTTC. It specifies CASSLGGAYGYTF.

The genes are TRBV5-1 and TRBJ1-2, with a tentative D call TRBD1 (5 bases). The CDR3 runs to 13 residues. Between the trimmed V and J ends, which lost 0 bases and 8 bases, there was a span of 11 bases. Germline V lookup: CDR1 SGHRS, CDR2 YFSETQ. CDR3 coding DNA: TGCGCCAGCAGCTTGGAGGGACTTCAAGGCTACACCTTC. Amino acid sequence: CASSLEGLQGYTF.

This clone has just one count. The chain has TRBV30 and TRBJ1-5; no clear D gene. V lost 0 bases and J lost 6, with 9 bases in between. CDR1 is GTSNPN, CDR2 SVGIG, per germline (reference sequence). The CDR3 length is 13 residues. CDR3 DNA: TGTGCCTGGAGTGTAAAGGTGGGTCAGCCCCAGCATTTT. This translates into CAWSVKVGQPQHF. Drawing the rest from reference TRBV30 and TRBJ1-5, the complete variable domain is SQTIHQWPATLVQPVGSPLSLECTVEGTSNPNLYWYRQAAGRGLQLLFYSVGIGQISSEVPQNLSASRPQDRQFILSSKKLLLSDSGFYLCAWSVKVGQPQHFGDGTRLSIL.

This clone has just a few counts. The chain combines TRBV29-1 with TRBJ2-5; TRBD1 matches 9 bases. Germline CDR1 SQVTM, CDR2 ANQGSEA. The CDR3 runs 16 residues. The V segment lost 2 bases and the J segment 4 bases; nucleotides outside the gene matches: 11. This chain's CDR3 is CSVEPLGRTGVETQYF. CDR3 sequence (DNA): TGCAGCGTTGAACCCCTGGGCCGGACAGGGGTAGAGACCCAGTACTTC. The variable domain in full, completed from reference TRBV29-1 and TRBJ2-5, reads SAVISQKPSRDICQRGTSLTIQCQVDSQVTMMFWYRQQPGQSLTLIATANQGSEATYESGFVIDKFPISRPNLTFSTLTVSNMSPEDSSIYLCSVEPLGRTGVETQYFGPGTRLLVL.

This rearrangement joins TRBV5-1 to TRBJ2-2, with D possibly being TRBD1 (5 bases). Trimming left V 2 bases short and J 6 bases short, with 11 bases between. Germline V CDR1 and CDR2: SGHRS, YFSETQ. CDR3 length: 14 residues. Written as DNA, the CDR3 is TGCGCCAGCAGCTTAGTGGCAGGGCCCGGGGAGCTGTTTTTT. Protein sequence: CASSLVAGPGELFF.

This rearrangement joins TRBV10-3 to TRBJ1-1, with D tentatively TRBD1 (5 bases). This CDR3 contains 12 residues. Germline V gene lookup returns CDR1 ENHRY and CDR2 SYGVKD. V gave up 6 bases and J gave up 0 bases, with 5 bases separating them. CDR3 sequence: CAIRTVNTEAFF. The CDR3 coding sequence is TGTGCCATCAGGACAGTGAACACTGAAGCTTTCTTT.

This rearrangement joins TRBV7-8 to TRBJ1-2; 8 bases align to TRBD1. The CDR3 runs to 15 residues. Trimming cost V 3 bases and J 1 base; bases outside gene matches: 4. Germline V gene sequence: CDR1 SGHVS, CDR2 FQNEAQ. Here the CDR3 reads CASSFQTGDNYGYTF. The CDR3 bases are TGTGCCAGCAGCTTCCAGACAGGGGATAACTATGGCTACACCTTC.

The chain employs TRBV19 and TRBJ2-7; D gene unclear. V gave up 7 bases and J gave up 6 bases, with 13 bases separating them. In germline, CDR1 is LNHDA, CDR2 SQIVND (reference sequence). This CDR3 has 12 amino acids. DNA of the CDR3: TGTGCCAGTAAAGGGTGGTCGGTCGAGCAGTACTTC. Translated: CASKGWSVEQYF.

The chain is built from TRBV6-1 and TRBJ2-2; possible D gene TRBD2, 5 bases. Germline V CDR1 and CDR2: MNHNS, SASEGT. This CDR3 region has 12 residues. V gave up 8 bases and J gave up 4 bases, with 8 bases separating them. The CDR3 nucleotides read TGTGCCAGCGGGAGAGGCACCGGGGAGCTGTTTTTT. Its protein is CASGRGTGELFF.

V and J are TRBV19 and TRBJ1-6, with TRBD1 matching over 11 bases. The CDR3 totals 14 residues. J was trimmed by 13 bases and V by 11 bases; bases with no gene match: 13. From germline, CDR1 is LNHDA and CDR2 SQIVND (reference sequence). The CDR3 region has the DNA TGTGCCCTTAGTACCCGGGACAGGGGGGCCCCCCTCCACTTT. Translation: CALSTRDRGAPLHF.